These 21 T cell receptor beta chains share one sample of origin, sequenced in a study of response to subunit inactivated influenza vaccine (dated by TCRdb to 2016 to 2019). Library preparation employed RT-PCR. Sequencing used an Illumina HiSeq 2500. TCRdb reanalyzed the raw reads on its own, using fastp at Q25 for trimming and MiXCR for clone calling, and kept in-frame beta chains. Each CDR3 protein appears once, grouped with its most common genes and DNA. Counted in this sample were 400,000 to 650,000 distinct CDR3 sequences; more than 7% of them appeared once. The ten most abundant clones make up about an eighth of the sample. Source: PBMCs from blood, taken around 2 years after vaccination. The receptors originated from a man aged 45-69 years who received an inactivated influenza vaccine. Donor details come from another sample of the same person, matched by shared clones.

Concerning this clonotype itself: At one of its ends the junction is not consistent with the germline gene, which may arise from a read error. The chain has TRBV7-6 and TRBJ2-2; the D gene is possibly TRBD2 (5 bases). Per germline, CDR1 SGHVS and CDR2 FNYEAQ. The CDR3 spans 13 residues. The CDR3 nucleotides are TGTGCCAGCCGCTTTCCGAGGGACGGGGAGCTGTTTTTT. It encodes CASRFPRDGELFF.

This chain connects TRBV10-3 to TRBJ2-5; 8 bases fit TRBD2. In germline, CDR1 is ENHRY, CDR2 SYGVKD. The CDR3 consists of 15 residues. With V trimmed by 8 bases and J by 5 bases, 13 bases remained unmatched. The CDR3 is CAIGGSGASGETQYF. Here the CDR3 DNA reads TGTGCCATCGGTGGTAGCGGGGCCTCGGGGGAGACCCAGTACTTC.

The rearrangement joins TRBV19 to TRBJ2-4; TRBD2 might be the D (6 bases). The CDR3 sequence is 14 residues long. V shed 8 bases and J shed 4 bases, with 15 bases lying between them. Germline V gives CDR1 LNHDA, CDR2 SQIVND (reference sequence). For the CDR3, the DNA is TGTGCCAGTGCCCCCCCCGGACTAAAAAACATTCAGTACTTC. Translated: CASAPPGLKNIQYF. Variable domain in full (rest from reference TRBV19 and TRBJ2-4): DGGITQSPKYLFRKEGQNVTLSCEQNLNHDAMYWYRQDPGQGLRLIYYSQIVNDFQKGDIAEGYSVSREKKESFPLTVTSAQKNPTAFYLCASAPPGLKNIQYFGAGTRLSVL.

This clonotype showed up many times. The chain joins TRBV11-2 to TRBJ1-1, with a possible D match to TRBD1 (5 bases). CDR1 is SGHAT and CDR2 is FQNNGV in the germline V gene. This CDR3 has 15 amino acids. The V gene lost 5 bases and the J gene lost 0 bases, with 13 bases spanning the gap. The CDR3 DNA is TGTGCCAGCAGCCCAGGGAGGTACATGAACACTGAAGCTTTCTTT. This codes for CASSPGRYMNTEAFF.

The chain employs TRBV4-2 and TRBJ1-1, with unresolved D. The CDR3 covers 19 residues. CDR1 is LGHNA, CDR2 YNFKEQ, per germline. Trimming cost V 3 bases and J 7 bases, with 30 bases left between them. The CDR3 protein is CASSHLTLSKVPNPNEAFF. The CDR3, as DNA: TGTGCCAGCAGCCACCTAACCCTCTCTAAAGTCCCGAACCCAAATGAAGCTTTCTTT.

The genes are TRBV20-1 and TRBJ2-7, with 7 nucleotides matching TRBD1. The CDR3 spans 14 residues. J was trimmed by 1 base and V by 1 base; bases with no gene match: 4. Germline V gene data show CDR1 as DFQATT and CDR2 as SNEGSKA (reference sequence). In nucleotides, the CDR3 is TGCAGTGCTAGAGGATCGACAGGGTCCTACGAGCAGTACTTC. Residues: CSARGSTGSYEQYF.

This clonotype was picked up a small number of times. The rearrangement joins TRBV20-1 to TRBJ2-3; no clear D gene. The CDR3 extends over 13 amino acids. Germline V gene sequence: CDR1 DFQATT, CDR2 SNEGSKA (reference sequence). With 3 bases removed from V and 4 bases from J, the gap between germline ends came to 11 bases. The chain's CDR3 is CSASGASPDTQYF. The CDR3 bases are TGCAGTGCTAGCGGTGCCTCCCCAGATACGCAGTATTTT.

This clonotype was seen many times. V is TRBV20-1 and J is TRBJ2-7; 13 bases match TRBD2. V lost 4 bases to trimming and J lost 1 base; unmatched junction nucleotides: 7. The length of the CDR3 is 16 residues. CDR1 and CDR2 (germline): DFQATT, SNEGSKA (reference sequence). The CDR3 sequence: CSAKGLAGDSSYEQYF. In DNA, the CDR3 is TGCAGTGCTAAAGGACTAGCGGGAGATAGTTCCTACGAGCAGTACTTC.

There are a few counts of this clonotype. The gene calls are TRBV20-1 and TRBJ1-5; D perhaps matches TRBD1 (5 bases). V lost 5 bases, J lost 3 bases, and 17 bases lay in between. From germline, CDR1 is DFQATT and CDR2 SNEGSKA (reference sequence). CDR3 length: 15 residues. The CDR3 protein is CSARGAPRNNQPQHF. Here the CDR3 DNA reads TGCAGTGCTCGAGGGGCCCCTCGGAACAATCAGCCCCAGCATTTT.

V is TRBV4-3 and J is TRBJ2-5, with no clear D. The V gene's germline CDR1 is LGHNA and CDR2 YSLEER. This CDR3 spans 14 amino acids. Trimming left V 0 bases short and J 0 bases short, with 5 bases between. CDR3 DNA sequence: TGCGCCAGCAGCCAAGACTCCTACCAAGAGACCCAGTACTTC. Translated: CASSQDSYQETQYF.

This clonotype was counted between two and nine times. Here the CDR3 DNA reads TGTGCCAGCAGTGCCCTTGACGGGACCGCAGAAGATACGCAGTATTTT. It encodes CASSALDGTAEDTQYF. V and J are TRBV28 and TRBJ2-3; D tentatively fits TRBD1 or TRBD2 (5 bases each). CDR1 is MDHEN, CDR2 SYDVKM, per germline. The V and J ends lost 5 bases and 5 bases respectively, with 20 bases between them. The CDR3 consists of 16 residues.

V gene TRBV29-1 combines with J gene TRBJ2-5; perhaps TRBD1 as D (6 bases). Trimming cost V 3 bases and J 4 bases, with 36 bases left between them. The germline V gene encodes CDR1 SQVTM and CDR2 ANQGSEA. The CDR3 is 21 residues long. The CDR3 is CSVEGQMDTGGTAWGRETQYF. For the CDR3, the DNA is TGCAGCGTTGAGGGACAAATGGACACCGGCGGTACGGCTTGGGGCCGAGAGACCCAGTACTTC.

There are a few counts of this clonotype. CDR3 residues: CASSGGRSGANVLTF. CDR3 DNA: TGTGCCAGCAGCGGCGGGAGGTCTGGGGCCAACGTCCTGACTTTC. The chain joins TRBV5-5 to TRBJ2-6, with 8 bases fitting TRBD2. The CDR3 runs 15 residues. Germline V lookup: CDR1 SGHKS, CDR2 YYEKEE (reference sequence). V trimming: 4 bases; J trimming: 1 base; junction bases outside the gene matches: 1.

This chain uses TRBV15 with TRBJ1-6, with a tentative D call TRBD1 (6 bases). The CDR3 extends over 14 amino acids. Germline CDR1 LNHNV, CDR2 YYDKDF (reference sequence). Trimming shortened V by 5 bases and J by 9 bases, and 14 bases separated the two germline ends. The CDR3 spells CATSPLRGGSPLHF. The CDR3 DNA reads as TGTGCCACCAGCCCCCTCAGGGGCGGTTCACCCCTCCACTTT.

V and J are TRBV6-1 and TRBJ2-3; 13 bases are a match to TRBD2. The CDR3 consists of 14 residues. Germline V gene lookup returns CDR1 MNHNS and CDR2 SASEGT. The V and J ends lost 9 bases and 7 bases, in that order; junction bases with no gene match: 7. The CDR3 loop reads CASRLAGGINTQYF. CDR3 DNA: TGTGCCAGTAGACTAGCGGGGGGTATAAATACGCAGTATTTT.

This clonotype was seen a handful of times. The chain is built from TRBV28 and TRBJ2-1; 11 bases match TRBD2. Germline CDR1 MDHEN, CDR2 SYDVKM. CDR3 size: 15 residues. Unmatched junction bases numbered 5, after V lost 6 bases and J lost 4 bases. This CDR3 reads CASRLAGGAYNEQFF. The DNA for the CDR3 is TGTGCCAGCAGGCTAGCGGGGGGCGCATACAATGAGCAGTTCTTC. The variable domain in full, with the rest retrieved from reference TRBV28 and TRBJ2-1, is DVKVTQSSRYLVKRTGEKVFLECVQDMDHENMFWYRQDPGLGLRLIYFSYDVKMKEKGDIPEGYSVSREKKERFSLILESASTNQTSMYLCASRLAGGAYNEQFFGPGTRLTVL.

The chain employs TRBV4-3 and TRBJ2-7; TRBD2 agrees at 14 bases. The length of the CDR3 is 16 residues. V lost 3 bases to trimming and J lost 2 bases; unmatched junction nucleotides: 3. Germline CDR1 is LGHNA and CDR2 is YSLEER. Written as DNA, the CDR3 is TGCGCCAGCAGCCAGGGACTAGCGGGGGTAACCTACGAGCAGTACTTC. This gives the protein CASSQGLAGVTYEQYF.

This clonotype was picked up many times. Here the CDR3 reads CASSPVGGWDTEAFF. CDR3 in DNA: TGCGCCAGCAGCCCGGTTGGGGGATGGGACACTGAAGCTTTCTTT. The chain links TRBV5-1 to TRBJ1-1; weak D call: TRBD1 (5 bases). The germline V and J ends were trimmed by 4 bases and 3 bases, with 16 bases remaining between them. Looked up from germline, CDR1 is SGHRS and CDR2 is YFSETQ. The CDR3 runs to 15 residues. The full variable domain, completed using reference TRBV5-1 and TRBJ1-1, is KAGVTQTPRYLIKTRGQQVTLSCSPISGHRSVSWYQQTPGQGLQFLFEYFSETQRNKGNFPGRFSGRQFSNSRSEMNVSTLELGDSALYLCASSPVGGWDTEAFFGQGTRLTVV.

In this sample, this clonotype turned up many times. The rearrangement links TRBV12-3 or TRBV12-4 to TRBJ1-1; D is unclear. The V end lost 2 bases, the J end lost 2 bases, and 9 bases lay between the germline ends. The CDR3 consists of 14 residues. As DNA, the CDR3 is TGTGCCAGCAGTTTAAAGGCAACTAACACTGAAGCTTTCTTT. The encoded protein is CASSLKATNTEAFF.

This clonotype has ten or more counts. The rearrangement joins TRBV6-2 or TRBV6-3 to TRBJ1-1; no clear D gene. Germline assignment: CDR1 MNHEY and CDR2 SVGEGT. The germline V and J ends were trimmed by 5 bases and 2 bases, with 6 bases remaining between them. The length of the CDR3 is 12 residues. The CDR3 coding sequence is TGTGCCAGCAGTAGTATTAACACTGAAGCTTTCTTT. This sequence encodes CASSSINTEAFF.

On this clonotype: A much larger clone is a single base away; this may be a read error. The chain has TRBV4-1 and TRBJ2-4; 8 bases fit TRBD1. From germline, CDR1 is MGHRA and CDR2 YSYEKL. Trimming cost V 2 bases and J 10 bases; bases outside gene matches: 10. There are 15 residues in the CDR3. The CDR3: CASSQRQGILKIQYF. The DNA of the CDR3 is TGCGCCAGCAGCCAAAGACAGGGGATTTTGAAGATTCAGTACTTC.